This is a list of T cell receptor beta chains from one sample in a study of shared clonotypes between healthy human individuals. This table comes from immunoSEQ multiplex PCR, and its TCRdb copy is limited to in-frame clones, with some not included. Of around 1.4 million clones listed, 97% to 99% are singletons. The material sequenced was naive CD4+ T cells sorted from blood. These receptors all stem from a man in his thirties or forties in good health. CDR3s include the opening cysteine and the closing phenylalanine or tryptophan. Fields, in order: J gene, V gene, CDR3 protein.

>TRBJ1-2|TRBV11-2
CASSLAPGSFGYTF
>TRBJ2-7|TRBV10-1
CASSEALGYEQYF
>TRBJ1-5|TRBV19
CASKGGQNQPQHF
>TRBJ1-1|TRBV30
CAWALHGQGSAFF
>TRBJ2-2|TRBV28
CASSRPPVDTGELFF
>TRBJ2-3|TRBV5-1
CASSLSQTSTDTQYF
>TRBJ2-7|TRBV7-2
CASSLDRLAGAYEQYF
>TRBJ1-2|TRBV28
CASSTIEGYTF
>TRBJ1-1|TRBV6-4
CASSDGDREAFF
>TRBJ2-2|TRBV10-3
CAISVDVRLAGGGELFF
>TRBJ2-1|TRBV12-2
CASRLGIAGAGDEQFF
>TRBJ2-7|TRBV5-5
CASSFLWSRYEQYF
>TRBJ1-5|TRBV6-5
CASSVRDSNQPQHF
>TRBJ2-7|TRBV2
CASNAVYNEQYF
>TRBJ2-7|TRBV6-1
CASSGGGRGTYEQYF
>TRBJ2-3|TRBV5-6
CASSLGWRETDTQYF